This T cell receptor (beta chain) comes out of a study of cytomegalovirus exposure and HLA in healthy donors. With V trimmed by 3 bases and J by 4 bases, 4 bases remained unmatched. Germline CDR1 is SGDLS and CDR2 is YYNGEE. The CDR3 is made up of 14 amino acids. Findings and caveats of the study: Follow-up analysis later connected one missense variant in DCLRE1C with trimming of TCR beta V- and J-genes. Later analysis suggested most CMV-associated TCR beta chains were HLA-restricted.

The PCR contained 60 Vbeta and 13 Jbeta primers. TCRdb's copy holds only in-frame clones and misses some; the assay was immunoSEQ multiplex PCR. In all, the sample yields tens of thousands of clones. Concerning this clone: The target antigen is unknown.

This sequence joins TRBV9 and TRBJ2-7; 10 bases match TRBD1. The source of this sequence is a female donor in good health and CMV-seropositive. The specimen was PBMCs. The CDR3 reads CASSATGQGYEQYF. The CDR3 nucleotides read TGTGCCAGCAGCGCTACGGGACAGGGGTACGAGCAGTACTTC.